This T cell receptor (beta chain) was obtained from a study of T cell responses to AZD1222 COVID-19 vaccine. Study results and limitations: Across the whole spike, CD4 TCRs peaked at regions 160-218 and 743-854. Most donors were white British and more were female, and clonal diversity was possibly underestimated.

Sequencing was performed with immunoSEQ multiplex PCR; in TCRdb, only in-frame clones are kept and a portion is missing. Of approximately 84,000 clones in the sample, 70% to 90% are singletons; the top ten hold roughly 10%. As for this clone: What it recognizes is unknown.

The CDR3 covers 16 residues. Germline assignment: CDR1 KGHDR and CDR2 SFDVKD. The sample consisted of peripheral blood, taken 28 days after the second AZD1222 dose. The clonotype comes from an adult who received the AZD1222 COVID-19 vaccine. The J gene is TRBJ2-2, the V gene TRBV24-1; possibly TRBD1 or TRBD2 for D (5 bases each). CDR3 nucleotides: TGTCCCCCCAGTCACCCCGGCACCGGGACGACCGGGGAGCTGTTTTTT. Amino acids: CPPSHPGTGTTGELFF.